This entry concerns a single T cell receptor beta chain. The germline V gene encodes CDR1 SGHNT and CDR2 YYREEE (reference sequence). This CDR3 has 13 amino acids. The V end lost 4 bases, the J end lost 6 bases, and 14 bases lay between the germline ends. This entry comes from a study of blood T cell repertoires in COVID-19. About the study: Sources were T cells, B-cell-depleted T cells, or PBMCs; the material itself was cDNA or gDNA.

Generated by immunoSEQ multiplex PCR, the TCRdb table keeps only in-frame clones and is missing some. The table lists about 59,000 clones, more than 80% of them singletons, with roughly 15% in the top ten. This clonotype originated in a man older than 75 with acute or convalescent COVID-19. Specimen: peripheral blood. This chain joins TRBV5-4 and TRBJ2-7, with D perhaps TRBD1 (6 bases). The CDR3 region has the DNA TGTGCCAGCAGCCCGGAGTGGGGGCGCGAGCAGTACTTC. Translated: CASSPEWGREQYF.